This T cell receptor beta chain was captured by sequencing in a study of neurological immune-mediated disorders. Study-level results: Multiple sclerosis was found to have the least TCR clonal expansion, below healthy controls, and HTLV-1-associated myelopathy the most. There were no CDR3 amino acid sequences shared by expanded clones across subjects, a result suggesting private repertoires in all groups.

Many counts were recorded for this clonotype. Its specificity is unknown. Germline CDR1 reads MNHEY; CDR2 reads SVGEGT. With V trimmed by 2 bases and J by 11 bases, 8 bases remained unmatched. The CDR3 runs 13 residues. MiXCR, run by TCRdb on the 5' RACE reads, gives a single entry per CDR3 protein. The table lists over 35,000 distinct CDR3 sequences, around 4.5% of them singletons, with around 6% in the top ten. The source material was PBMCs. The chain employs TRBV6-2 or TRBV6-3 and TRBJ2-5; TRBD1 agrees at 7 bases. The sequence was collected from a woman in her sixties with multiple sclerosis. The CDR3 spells CASSYRDREQQYF. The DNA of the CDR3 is TGTGCCAGCAGTTACCGAGACAGGGAACAGCAGTACTTC.